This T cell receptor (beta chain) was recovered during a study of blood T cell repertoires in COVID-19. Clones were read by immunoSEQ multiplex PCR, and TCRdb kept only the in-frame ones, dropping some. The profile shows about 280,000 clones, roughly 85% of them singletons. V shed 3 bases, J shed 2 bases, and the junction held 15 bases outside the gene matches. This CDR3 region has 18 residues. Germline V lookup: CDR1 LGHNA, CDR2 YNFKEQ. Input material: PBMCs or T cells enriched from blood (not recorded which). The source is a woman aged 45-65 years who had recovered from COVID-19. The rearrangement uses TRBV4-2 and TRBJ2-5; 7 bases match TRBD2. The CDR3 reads CASSQGFRTRLGQETQYF. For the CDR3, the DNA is TGTGCCAGCAGCCAGGGATTCAGGACTAGACTAGGGCAAGAGACCCAGTACTTC.